This T cell receptor (beta chain) was captured by sequencing in a study of T cell repertoires in ileal Crohn's disease (dated by TCRdb to the late 2010s). Regarding the study in general: The median duration of disease was 6 to 10 years, and at the time of surgery 35% of patients were active smokers. All patients had surgery for a complication: stricturing disease in around 60% and penetrating disease in about 40%. Postoperative therapy was given to about half of the patients, with thiopurines administered to over 10 patients and anti-TNF agents administered to 15 to 20 patients. M0 samples were biopsies from the inflamed portion of the ileum in the surgical resection specimen. Roughly 500 nanograms of biopsy DNA per sample were submitted for commercial TCRB immunosequencing. The TCR repertoire was analysed in around 50 patients with Crohn's disease drawn from a prospective multicentre cohort. The study ran alongside a multicentre cohort designed to identify predictors of early endoscopic recurrence after ileocolonic resection. Endoscopic postoperative recurrence was defined by a Rutgeerts score above i0. A total of around 150 mucosal samples from some 60 patients were sequenced, with samples obtained at several locations on the surgical specimen and at postoperative endoscopy.

The method behind the library was the immunoSEQ multiplex PCR assay. A two-step, amplification bias-controlled multiplex PCR was used by Adaptive Biotechnology to amplify CDR3 regions from genomic DNA. Primers for every V and J gene segment were used in the first PCR, and barcodes and Illumina adapters were added in the second PCR. CDR3 libraries were sequenced using an Illumina instrument. The published analysis was carried out like this. The analysis used both the pipelines supplied by the vendor and custom analysis of the raw data in R/Bioconductor with R version 3.3.0. Clonality, which ranges from 0 to 1, was calculated as the inverse of the normalised Shannon entropy across all productive clones. High-frequency clones were defined as the share of the repertoire taken up by the top 100 clones, keeping only clones that passed a 95% confidence test. Overlap between samples was measured with the Morisita-Horn index, while repertoire diversity was measured with the Simpson index. What TCRdb holds here is the immuneACCESS table cut down to in-frame rearrangements. Part of the clones is not present; checked against another copy, under half of the missing clones reflect an unresolved V gene, and the others are unexplained. The D gene and trimming were derived from the DNA, and the V and J assignments and clone size from that table. For this sample there are 13,000 or so clones; roughly 80% appear just once. The ten biggest clones cover around 14% of the sample.

Here is what the overall study found, with its caveats: Mucosal CD4 and CD8 T cells were sorted and sequenced only in a subgroup of patients, the size of which was not stated. Compared with CD4 T cells, sorted CD8 T cells held more high-frequency clones, which suggests that the mucosal expansions were mostly CD8. Endoscopic recurrence was found to be associated with higher high-frequency clone percentages at surgery, and recurrence was observed in all patients with clonality above 26.8% (18/57). Compared with non-smokers, patients who were active smokers at surgery showed a significantly higher proportion of clonal expansions (roughly 26% vs 20%, p=0.02).

Per the publication, the time point label means: inflamed ileum from the surgical specimen. Adults with ileal or ileocolonic Crohn's disease and an indication for ileocolonic resection were eligible for inclusion. Before DNA extraction, whole ileal mucosal biopsies were kept frozen at -80 degrees C. Genomic DNA was extracted from frozen whole biopsies with a TRizol-based method and quantified on a NanoDrop 2000 spectrophotometer. The germline ends are 19 bases apart after V is trimmed by 5 bases and J by 2 bases. The CDR3 starts with the cysteine, ends with the phenylalanine, and has 16 residues. Only CDR3 DNA remains: 48 bases, in frame from the first base. The germline V gene gives CDR1 as SGHRS and CDR2 as YFSETQ. Notes on this clone: Its target antigen remains unknown. Base qualities are not provided; no much larger clone lies one nucleotide away.

Sequenced sample: ileal tissue. The receptor's source is an adult with Crohn's disease. The receptor chain draws on TRBV5-1 and TRBJ2-5; a tentative D call is TRBD1 (5 bases match). Here the CDR3 is given as CASSSLQAQDQETQYF. The nucleotides are TGCGCCAGCAGTAGTCTGCAGGCACAGGATCAAGAGACCCAGTACTTC.